Listed below are T cell receptor beta chains from one sample, sequenced in a study of cytomegalovirus exposure and HLA in healthy donors. The assay was immunoSEQ multiplex PCR, and TCRdb's table has in-frame clones only and misses some. The repertoire has about 190,000 clones, 80% to 90% of them found once; the top ten carry 1% to 1.5%. The sequenced sample was PBMCs. All receptors derive from a young man in good health and CMV-seronegative. Both conserved end residues are part of each CDR3. Each record gives: D gene, J gene, clone size, V gene, CDR3 length, CDR3 protein, CDR3 DNA. The D gene is left open where the match is weak. Some rows have no size entry. The others give once, few or many, or a class for an expanded clone.

d_call: TRBD1
j_call: TRBJ2-7
clone_size: NA
v_call: TRBV6-5
cdr3_length: 14
cdr3_aa: CASSLGQGADEQYF
cdr3_nt: TGTGCCAGCAGCCTTGGGCAGGGGGCAGACGAGCAGTACTTC

d_call: TRBD1
j_call: TRBJ1-5
clone_size: NA
v_call: TRBV10-3
cdr3_length: 15
cdr3_aa: CAISDSTGTYQPQHF
cdr3_nt: TGTGCCATCAGTGATTCGACAGGGACCTATCAGCCCCAGCATTTT

d_call: TRBD1
j_call: TRBJ1-1
clone_size: NA
v_call: TRBV6-5
cdr3_length: 14
cdr3_aa: CASNKQGAVTEAFF
cdr3_nt: TGTGCCAGCAATAAGCAGGGGGCTGTCACTGAAGCTTTCTTT

d_call: NA
j_call: TRBJ2-5
clone_size: NA
v_call: TRBV25-1
cdr3_length: 12
cdr3_aa: CASSAVPPIWYF
cdr3_nt: TGTGCCAGCAGTGCGGTCCCCCCAATTTGGTACTTC

d_call: TRBD1
j_call: TRBJ2-3
clone_size: NA
v_call: TRBV6-5
cdr3_length: 14
cdr3_aa: CASRPGQGADTQYF
cdr3_nt: TGTGCCAGCAGGCCGGGACAGGGGGCCGATACGCAGTATTTT

d_call: TRBD2
j_call: TRBJ2-1
clone_size: few
v_call: TRBV5-1
cdr3_length: 14
cdr3_aa: CASSAWTSQNEQFF
cdr3_nt: TGCGCCAGCAGCGCATGGACTAGTCAGAATGAGCAGTTCTTC

d_call: TRBD1
j_call: TRBJ1-2
clone_size: NA
v_call: TRBV28
cdr3_length: 15
cdr3_aa: CASSFHRGTNYGYTF
cdr3_nt: TGTGCCAGCAGTTTCCACAGGGGAACTAACTATGGCTACACCTTC

d_call: TRBD1
j_call: TRBJ1-5
clone_size: NA
v_call: TRBV7-2
cdr3_length: 16
cdr3_aa: CASSSPDRGSNQPQHF
cdr3_nt: TGTGCCAGCAGCTCGCCGGACAGGGGTAGCAATCAGCCCCAGCATTTT

d_call: TRBD1
j_call: TRBJ2-3
clone_size: NA
v_call: TRBV5-1
cdr3_length: 15
cdr3_aa: CASWETGTGTDTQYF
cdr3_nt: TGCGCCAGCTGGGAGACCGGGACAGGGACAGATACGCAGTATTTT

d_call: TRBD1
j_call: TRBJ2-5
clone_size: NA
v_call: TRBV6-5
cdr3_length: 15
cdr3_aa: CASSPDRGHGETQYF
cdr3_nt: TGTGCCAGCAGTCCCGACAGGGGGCATGGGGAGACCCAGTACTTC

d_call: TRBD1
j_call: TRBJ2-5
clone_size: NA
v_call: TRBV15
cdr3_length: 18
cdr3_aa: CATSKGIVDRGVGETQYF
cdr3_nt: TGTGCCACCAGCAAAGGAATCGTAGACAGGGGGGTTGGGGAGACCCAGTACTTC

d_call: TRBD1
j_call: TRBJ1-5
clone_size: NA
v_call: TRBV28
cdr3_length: 18
cdr3_aa: CASVRLLQGARGNQPQHF
cdr3_nt: TGTGCCAGTGTCAGACTATTACAGGGGGCGCGGGGCAATCAGCCCCAGCATTTT

d_call: TRBD1
j_call: TRBJ2-7
clone_size: NA
v_call: TRBV7-9
cdr3_length: 13
cdr3_aa: CASSEGAAYEQYF
cdr3_nt: TGTGCCAGCAGTGAGGGGGCAGCCTACGAGCAGTACTTC

d_call: NA
j_call: TRBJ1-6
clone_size: NA
v_call: TRBV28
cdr3_length: 13
cdr3_aa: CASQGLGNSPLHF
cdr3_nt: TGTGCCAGCCAGGGGCTGGGGAATTCACCCCTCCACTTT

d_call: TRBD2
j_call: TRBJ2-7
clone_size: NA
v_call: TRBV5-1
cdr3_length: 16
cdr3_aa: CASSSGASGRAYEQYF
cdr3_nt: TGCGCCAGCAGCTCCGGAGCTAGCGGGAGGGCCTACGAGCAGTACTTC

d_call: TRBD1
j_call: TRBJ1-2
clone_size: NA
v_call: TRBV25-1
cdr3_length: 14
cdr3_aa: CASSDIKQGYGYTF
cdr3_nt: TGTGCCAGCAGTGACATTAAACAGGGGTATGGCTACACCTTC

d_call: TRBD1
j_call: TRBJ1-4
clone_size: NA
v_call: TRBV9
cdr3_length: 15
cdr3_aa: CASSTGTGGTLKLFF
cdr3_nt: TGTGCCAGCAGCACCGGGACAGGGGGGACTTTAAAACTGTTTTTT

d_call: NA
j_call: TRBJ1-1
clone_size: NA
v_call: TRBV25-1
cdr3_length: 13
cdr3_aa: CASGGGRSTEAFF
cdr3_nt: TGTGCCAGCGGGGGGGGGCGATCGACTGAAGCTTTCTTT

d_call: NA
j_call: TRBJ2-5
clone_size: NA
v_call: TRBV18
cdr3_length: 15
cdr3_aa: CASSPLTDSAETQYF
cdr3_nt: TGTGCCAGCTCACCACTAACGGACAGCGCCGAGACCCAGTACTTC

d_call: TRBD1
j_call: TRBJ2-7
clone_size: once
v_call: TRBV27
cdr3_length: 15
cdr3_aa: CASSPRQGHDYEQYF
cdr3_nt: TGTGCCAGCAGCCCCAGACAGGGGCACGACTACGAGCAGTACTTC

d_call: TRBD1
j_call: TRBJ2-2
clone_size: NA
v_call: TRBV7-7
cdr3_length: 15
cdr3_aa: CASSSQGAWNGELFF
cdr3_nt: TGTGCTAGCAGTTCTCAGGGGGCTTGGAACGGGGAGCTGTTTTTT

d_call: TRBD1
j_call: TRBJ2-3
clone_size: NA
v_call: TRBV29-1
cdr3_length: 16
cdr3_aa: CSATDRARDIGDTQCF
cdr3_nt: TGCAGCGCCACGGACAGGGCGCGGGATATCGGAGATACGCAGTGTTTT

d_call: TRBD1
j_call: TRBJ1-5
clone_size: NA
v_call: TRBV4-3
cdr3_length: 15
cdr3_aa: CASSTRQGPGQPQHF
cdr3_nt: TGCGCCAGCAGCACTCGACAGGGGCCGGGTCAGCCCCAGCATTTT

d_call: TRBD1
j_call: TRBJ1-2
clone_size: NA
v_call: TRBV7-9
cdr3_length: 13
cdr3_aa: CASSSGQVEGYTF
cdr3_nt: TGTGCCAGCAGCTCAGGACAGGTGGAAGGCTACACCTTC

d_call: NA
j_call: TRBJ1-3
clone_size: NA
v_call: TRBV5-1
cdr3_length: 18
cdr3_aa: CASRLQPGTAVGGGTIYF
cdr3_nt: TGCGCCAGCAGACTCCAACCCGGAACAGCCGTAGGCGGGGGCACCATATATTTT

d_call: TRBD2
j_call: TRBJ2-1
clone_size: NA
v_call: TRBV4-1
cdr3_length: 17
cdr3_aa: CASSQGWGREGHNEQFF
cdr3_nt: TGCGCCAGCAGCCAAGGATGGGGTCGGGAGGGCCACAATGAGCAGTTCTTC

d_call: NA
j_call: TRBJ2-3
clone_size: once
v_call: TRBV29-1
cdr3_length: 13
cdr3_aa: CSVEARGGDTQYF
cdr3_nt: TGCAGCGTTGAAGCCAGGGGCGGAGATACGCAGTATTTT

d_call: TRBD1
j_call: TRBJ2-2
clone_size: NA
v_call: TRBV6-5
cdr3_length: 16
cdr3_aa: CASRYQIGTGAGELFF
cdr3_nt: TGTGCCAGCAGATACCAGATCGGGACAGGGGCCGGGGAGCTGTTTTTT

d_call: NA
j_call: TRBJ2-7
clone_size: NA
v_call: TRBV11-2
cdr3_length: 17
cdr3_aa: CASSLGIQGGWGYEQYF
cdr3_nt: TGTGCCAGCAGCTTAGGAATTCAAGGGGGATGGGGCTACGAGCAGTACTTC

d_call: NA
j_call: TRBJ2-5
clone_size: once
v_call: TRBV9
cdr3_length: 12
cdr3_aa: CASSSDLETQYF
cdr3_nt: TGTGCCAGCAGTAGCGACCTAGAGACCCAGTACTTC

d_call: TRBD2
j_call: TRBJ2-1
clone_size: NA
v_call: TRBV5-1
cdr3_length: 15
cdr3_aa: CASSRTSGNINEQFF
cdr3_nt: TGCGCCAGCAGCCGGACTAGCGGGAATATCAATGAGCAGTTCTTC

d_call: NA
j_call: TRBJ1-4
clone_size: NA
v_call: TRBV28
cdr3_length: 14
cdr3_aa: CASSLTGFSEKLFF
cdr3_nt: TGTGCCAGCAGTTTGACGGGGTTCAGTGAAAAACTGTTTTTT

d_call: NA
j_call: TRBJ2-7
clone_size: few
v_call: TRBV30
cdr3_length: 16
cdr3_aa: CAWSVLGGGGAYEQYF
cdr3_nt: TGTGCCTGGAGTGTATTAGGGGGAGGGGGGGCCTACGAGCAGTACTTC

d_call: TRBD2
j_call: TRBJ2-1
clone_size: NA
v_call: TRBV27
cdr3_length: 15
cdr3_aa: CASSRLAGGPGEQFF
cdr3_nt: TGTGCCAGCAGTAGACTAGCGGGGGGGCCTGGTGAGCAGTTCTTC

d_call: NA
j_call: TRBJ2-1
clone_size: NA
v_call: TRBV30
cdr3_length: 12
cdr3_aa: CAWSRAYNEQFF
cdr3_nt: TGTGCCTGGAGTCGAGCCTACAATGAGCAGTTCTTC

d_call: TRBD1
j_call: TRBJ1-6
clone_size: NA
v_call: TRBV6-1
cdr3_length: 16
cdr3_aa: CASSDDRGRLNSPLHF
cdr3_nt: TGTGCCAGCAGTGACGACAGGGGGCGTTTGAATTCACCCCTCCACTTT

d_call: NA
j_call: TRBJ2-3
clone_size: NA
v_call: TRBV21-1
cdr3_length: 17
cdr3_aa: CASSVPSGGKSTDTQYF
cdr3_nt: TGTGCCAGCAGCGTTCCTAGCGGGGGGAAGAGCACAGATACGCAGTATTTT

d_call: NA
j_call: TRBJ2-5
clone_size: NA
v_call: TRBV2
cdr3_length: 11
cdr3_aa: CATRAEETQYF
cdr3_nt: TGTGCCACCAGAGCGGAAGAGACCCAGTACTTC

d_call: TRBD1
j_call: TRBJ1-1
clone_size: NA
v_call: TRBV9
cdr3_length: 15
cdr3_aa: CASSGQGGRGFKAFF
cdr3_nt: TGTGCCAGCAGCGGACAGGGGGGCAGGGGTTTTAAGGCTTTCTTT

d_call: TRBD2
j_call: TRBJ2-5
clone_size: once
v_call: TRBV4-1
cdr3_length: 15
cdr3_aa: CASSPPAGGFETQYF
cdr3_nt: TGCGCCAGCAGCCCCCCCGCGGGGGGCTTCGAGACCCAGTACTTC

d_call: TRBD1
j_call: TRBJ1-5
clone_size: once
v_call: TRBV15
cdr3_length: 17
cdr3_aa: CATSRGDRGVSNQPQHF
cdr3_nt: TGTGCCACCAGCAGAGGAGACAGGGGTGTGAGCAATCAGCCCCAGCATTTT

d_call: NA
j_call: TRBJ2-7
clone_size: NA
v_call: TRBV19
cdr3_length: 14
cdr3_aa: CASSLQGMTYEQYF
cdr3_nt: TGTGCCAGTAGTCTGCAGGGAATGACCTACGAGCAGTACTTC

d_call: TRBD1
j_call: TRBJ2-7
clone_size: NA
v_call: TRBV7-2
cdr3_length: 17
cdr3_aa: CASSTSPGQVLPYEQYF
cdr3_nt: TGTGCCAGCAGCACTTCTCCGGGACAGGTCCTCCCCTACGAGCAGTACTTC

d_call: TRBD1
j_call: TRBJ1-2
clone_size: NA
v_call: TRBV5-4
cdr3_length: 13
cdr3_aa: CASSLPGGYGYTF
cdr3_nt: TGTGCCAGCAGCTTGCCAGGGGGCTATGGCTACACCTTC

d_call: TRBD1
j_call: TRBJ1-1
clone_size: once
v_call: TRBV5-1
cdr3_length: 13
cdr3_aa: CASSQGGNTEAFF
cdr3_nt: TGCGCCAGCTCCCAGGGGGGGAACACTGAAGCTTTCTTT

d_call: NA
j_call: TRBJ1-1
clone_size: NA
v_call: TRBV7-9
cdr3_length: 11
cdr3_aa: CASSLVVEAFF
cdr3_nt: TGTGCCAGCAGCCTCGTAGTTGAAGCTTTCTTT

d_call: NA
j_call: TRBJ1-1
clone_size: NA
v_call: TRBV7-9
cdr3_length: 13
cdr3_aa: CASSLDSNTEAFF
cdr3_nt: TGTGCCAGCAGCCTCGACAGCAACACTGAAGCTTTCTTT

d_call: TRBD2
j_call: TRBJ2-7
clone_size: NA
v_call: TRBV5-1
cdr3_length: 15
cdr3_aa: CASSWGLAGEREQYF
cdr3_nt: TGCGCCAGCAGCTGGGGACTAGCGGGAGAGCGCGAGCAGTACTTC

d_call: NA
j_call: TRBJ2-5
clone_size: NA
v_call: TRBV5-1
cdr3_length: 16
cdr3_aa: CASRAAASFLQETQYF
cdr3_nt: TGCGCCAGCAGGGCCGCGGCTAGCTTTCTGCAAGAGACCCAGTACTTC

d_call: TRBD2
j_call: TRBJ2-3
clone_size: NA
v_call: TRBV2
cdr3_length: 14
cdr3_aa: CASSAGGYTDTQYF
cdr3_nt: TGTGCCAGCAGTGCGGGAGGATACACAGATACGCAGTATTTT